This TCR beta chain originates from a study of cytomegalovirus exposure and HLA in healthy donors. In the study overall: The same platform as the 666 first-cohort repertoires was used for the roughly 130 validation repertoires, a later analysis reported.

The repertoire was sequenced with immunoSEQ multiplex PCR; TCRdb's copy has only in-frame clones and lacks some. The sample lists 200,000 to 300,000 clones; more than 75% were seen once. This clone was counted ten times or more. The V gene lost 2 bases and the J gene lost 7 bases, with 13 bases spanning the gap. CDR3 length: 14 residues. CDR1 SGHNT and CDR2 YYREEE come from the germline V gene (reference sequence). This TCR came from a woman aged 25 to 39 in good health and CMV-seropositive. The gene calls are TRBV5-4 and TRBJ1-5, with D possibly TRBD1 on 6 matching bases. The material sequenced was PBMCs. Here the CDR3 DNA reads TGTGCCAGCAGCTTTGGGGGGGCAGGCCAGCCCCAGCATTTT. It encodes CASSFGGAGQPQHF.